These 2 T cell receptor beta chains came from one sample sequenced in a study of shared clonotypes between healthy human individuals (dated by TCRdb to the early 2020s). For the CD8 naive samples, CD45RO-negative cells were positively selected for CCR7, yielding a CD45RA+CCR7+ population from which TemRA cells were excluded. The receptor library was made with the immunoSEQ multiplex PCR assay. Here the immuneACCESS table is served through TCRdb, limited to in-frame sequences with V and J called. Missing clones are a known gap in these copies; in checked studies unresolved V genes cover under half, and the rest lacks a known reason. The sample table contains 1.5 million to 2.5 million clones; only one count was recorded for approximately 95% of them. The ten largest account for approximately 1% of the sample. Material for sequencing was naive CD8+ T cells sorted from blood. The cell subset or site tag for this specimen amounts to: CD45RA+CCR7+. All receptors derive from a man between 18 and 29 years old in good health.

This clone was found once. The gene calls are TRBV4-1 and TRBJ1-1; D is unclear. Germline assignment: CDR1 MGHRA and CDR2 YSYEKL. V gave up 5 bases and J gave up 5 bases, with 15 bases separating them. The CDR3 is made up of 14 amino acids. CDR3 sequence reads: CASSDGLIGTEAFF. The CDR3 DNA reads as TGCGCCAGCAGCGATGGACTAATAGGGACTGAAGCTTTCTTT.

The V gene is TRBV27, the J gene TRBJ1-2, with TRBD1 as a possible D gene (6 bases). Per germline, CDR1 MNHEY and CDR2 SMNVEV (reference sequence). The CDR3 consists of 14 residues. V lost 2 bases, J lost 3 bases, and 10 bases lay in between. CDR3 in amino acids: CASSLGGSHYGYTF. DNA of the CDR3: TGTGCCAGCAGTTTAGGGGGCTCCCACTATGGCTACACCTTC.